A selection of T cell receptor beta chains follows, all from one sample in a study of cytotoxic CD8 clonotypes in ibrutinib-treated CLL. Profiled with immunoSEQ multiplex PCR; TCRdb holds only in-frame clones, not every one. This sample yields 250,000 to 350,000 clones, of which around 77% are seen a single time; roughly 5.7% belongs to the top ten. This specimen was PBMCs, taken at disease progression, from a patient treated with ibrutinib. The receptor source for this set is a human donor with chronic lymphocytic leukemia. Both conserved end residues are part of each CDR3. Each record gives: V gene, clone size, J gene, D gene, CDR3 protein, CDR3 DNA. D genes are given only for firm matches. Some rows mark clone size as missing; the rest say once, few, many or name a class of expanded clone.

V: TRBV2
size: NA
J: TRBJ2-5
D: TRBD2
CDR3: CASSDGLAGTRQETQYF
DNA: TGTGCCAGCAGTGATGGACTAGCGGGGACCCGCCAAGAGACCCAGTACTTC

V: TRBV6-5
size: once
J: TRBJ2-5
D: NA
CDR3: CASSYYEGQETQYF
DNA: TGTGCCAGCAGTTACTATGAGGGCCAAGAGACCCAGTACTTC

V: TRBV6-1
size: few
J: TRBJ2-1
D: TRBD1
CDR3: CASSAGGVAYNEQFF
DNA: TGTGCCAGCAGCGCAGGGGGCGTCGCCTACAATGAGCAGTTCTTC

V: TRBV5-6
size: NA
J: TRBJ1-2
D: NA
CDR3: CASSRNRDGYTF
DNA: TGTGCCAGCAGCAGGAACAGGGATGGCTACACCTTC

V: TRBV7-7
size: NA
J: TRBJ2-1
D: NA
CDR3: CASSLRLGSYKQFF
DNA: TGTGCCAGCAGCTTACGGCTGGGGTCGTATAAGCAGTTCTTC

V: TRBV5-1
size: few
J: TRBJ1-2
D: NA
CDR3: CASSLEGTSYGYTF
DNA: TGCGCCAGCAGCTTGGAGGGGACAAGCTATGGCTACACCTTC

V: TRBV5-4
size: NA
J: TRBJ1-4
D: TRBD1
CDR3: CASSPDRGRSEKLFF
DNA: TGTGCCAGCAGCCCTGACAGGGGTCGTAGTGAAAAACTGTTTTTT

V: TRBV7-9
size: once
J: TRBJ2-1
D: TRBD1
CDR3: CASSLVSFGRRGQGVVFF
DNA: TGTGCCAGCAGCTTAGTCTCGTTTGGCCGTCGTGGACAGGGGGTCGTGTTCTTC

V: TRBV4-3
size: NA
J: TRBJ2-7
D: NA
CDR3: CASSQGAGALTAYEQYF
DNA: TGCGCCAGCAGCCAAGGGGCAGGGGCTCTGACTGCCTACGAGCAGTACTTC

V: TRBV5-1
size: NA
J: TRBJ2-3
D: NA
CDR3: CASSLGGGATDTQYF
DNA: TGCGCCAGCAGCTTGGGTGGCGGGGCCACAGATACGCAGTATTTT

V: TRBV5-1
size: NA
J: TRBJ2-7
D: NA
CDR3: CASSPRPSQSSYEQYF
DNA: TGCGCCAGCAGCCCCCGTCCCAGCCAGAGCTCCTACGAGCAGTACTTC

V: TRBV27
size: many
J: TRBJ2-1
D: TRBD1
CDR3: CASSYKTGYNEQFF
DNA: TGTGCCAGCAGTTACAAGACAGGGTACAATGAGCAGTTCTTC

V: TRBV10-2
size: NA
J: TRBJ2-5
D: TRBD2
CDR3: CASSETSGSFIGVETQYF
DNA: TGCGCCAGCAGTGAGACTAGCGGGAGTTTTATTGGAGTGGAGACCCAGTACTTC

V: TRBV27
size: few
J: TRBJ2-6
D: NA
CDR3: CASSPIGYSGANVLTF
DNA: TGTGCCAGCAGTCCTATCGGCTACTCTGGGGCCAACGTCCTGACTTTC

V: TRBV4-3
size: NA
J: TRBJ2-7
D: TRBD1
CDR3: CASSQDRTGFYEQYF
DNA: TGCGCCAGCAGCCAAGACCGGACAGGGTTTTACGAGCAGTACTTC